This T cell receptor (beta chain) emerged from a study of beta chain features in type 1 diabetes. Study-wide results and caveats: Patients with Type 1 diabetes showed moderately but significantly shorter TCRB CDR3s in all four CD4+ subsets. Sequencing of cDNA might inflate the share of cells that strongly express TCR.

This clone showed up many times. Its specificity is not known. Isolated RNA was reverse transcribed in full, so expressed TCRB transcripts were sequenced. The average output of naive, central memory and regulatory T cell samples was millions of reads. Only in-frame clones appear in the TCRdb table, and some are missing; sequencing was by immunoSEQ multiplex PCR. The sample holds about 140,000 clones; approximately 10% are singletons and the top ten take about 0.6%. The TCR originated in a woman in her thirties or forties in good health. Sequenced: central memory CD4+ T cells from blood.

CDR3 coding DNA: TGTGCTAGTGTCTTCGGGTCCGACACAGATACGCAGTATTTT. This gives the protein CASVFGSDTDTQYF. This chain connects TRBV12-5 to TRBJ2-3; D uncertain. CDR3 length: 14 residues. Between the trimmed V and J ends, which lost 7 bases and 2 bases, there was a span of 13 bases. The germline CDR1 and CDR2 sequences are LGHNT and FRNRAP.